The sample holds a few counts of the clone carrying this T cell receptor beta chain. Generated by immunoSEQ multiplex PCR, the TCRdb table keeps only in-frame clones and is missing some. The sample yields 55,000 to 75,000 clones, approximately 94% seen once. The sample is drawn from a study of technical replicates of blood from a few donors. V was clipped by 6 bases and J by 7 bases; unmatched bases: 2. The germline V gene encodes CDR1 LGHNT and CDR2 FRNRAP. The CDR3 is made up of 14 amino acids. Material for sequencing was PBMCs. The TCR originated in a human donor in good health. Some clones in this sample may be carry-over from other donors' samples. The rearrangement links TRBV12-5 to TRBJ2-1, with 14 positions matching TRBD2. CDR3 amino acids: CASGTSGGVNEQFF. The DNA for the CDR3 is TGTGCTAGTGGGACTAGCGGGGGGGTTAATGAGCAGTTCTTC.